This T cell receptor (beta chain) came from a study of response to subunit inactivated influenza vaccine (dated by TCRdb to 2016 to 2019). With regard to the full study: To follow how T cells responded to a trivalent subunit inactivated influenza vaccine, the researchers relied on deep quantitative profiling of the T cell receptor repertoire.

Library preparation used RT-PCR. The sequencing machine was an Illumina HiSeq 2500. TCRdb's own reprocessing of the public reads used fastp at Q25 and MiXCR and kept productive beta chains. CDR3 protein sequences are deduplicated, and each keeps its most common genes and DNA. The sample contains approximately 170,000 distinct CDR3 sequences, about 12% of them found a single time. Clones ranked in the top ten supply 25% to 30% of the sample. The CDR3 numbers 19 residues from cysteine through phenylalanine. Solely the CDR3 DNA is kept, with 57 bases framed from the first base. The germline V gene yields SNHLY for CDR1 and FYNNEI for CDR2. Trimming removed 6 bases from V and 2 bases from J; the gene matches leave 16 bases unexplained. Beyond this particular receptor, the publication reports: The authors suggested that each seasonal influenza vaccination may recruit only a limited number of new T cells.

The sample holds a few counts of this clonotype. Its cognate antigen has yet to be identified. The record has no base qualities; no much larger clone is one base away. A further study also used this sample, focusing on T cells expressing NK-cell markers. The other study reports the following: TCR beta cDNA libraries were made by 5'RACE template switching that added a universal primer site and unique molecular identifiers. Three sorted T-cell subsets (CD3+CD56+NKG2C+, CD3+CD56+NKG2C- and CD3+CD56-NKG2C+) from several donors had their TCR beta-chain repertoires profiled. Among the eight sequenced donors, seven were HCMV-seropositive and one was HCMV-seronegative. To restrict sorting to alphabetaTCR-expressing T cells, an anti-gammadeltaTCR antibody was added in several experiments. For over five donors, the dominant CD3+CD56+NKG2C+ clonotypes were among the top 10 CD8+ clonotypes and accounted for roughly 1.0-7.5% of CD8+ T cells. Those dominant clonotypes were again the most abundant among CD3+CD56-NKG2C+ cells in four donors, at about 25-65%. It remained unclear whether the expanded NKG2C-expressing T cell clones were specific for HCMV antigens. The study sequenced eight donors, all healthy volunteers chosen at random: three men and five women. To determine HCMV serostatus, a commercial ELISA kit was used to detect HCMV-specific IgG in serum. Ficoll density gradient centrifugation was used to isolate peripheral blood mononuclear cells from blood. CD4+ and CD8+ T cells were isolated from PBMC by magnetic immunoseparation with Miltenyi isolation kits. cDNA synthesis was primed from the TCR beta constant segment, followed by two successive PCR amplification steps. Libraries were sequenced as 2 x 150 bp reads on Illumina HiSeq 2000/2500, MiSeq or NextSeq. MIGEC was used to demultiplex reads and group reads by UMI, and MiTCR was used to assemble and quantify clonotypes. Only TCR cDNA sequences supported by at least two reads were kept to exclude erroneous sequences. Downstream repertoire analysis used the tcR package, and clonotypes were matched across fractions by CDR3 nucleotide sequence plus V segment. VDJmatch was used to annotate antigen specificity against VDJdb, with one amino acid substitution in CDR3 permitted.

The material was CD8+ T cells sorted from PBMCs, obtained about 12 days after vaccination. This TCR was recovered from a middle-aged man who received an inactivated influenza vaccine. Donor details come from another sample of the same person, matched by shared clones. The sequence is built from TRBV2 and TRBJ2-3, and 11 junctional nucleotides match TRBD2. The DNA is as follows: TGTGCCAGCAGCGATACTTTTCAGAGACTAGCGGGGTTCACAGATACGCAGTATTTT. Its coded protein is CASSDTFQRLAGFTDTQYF.